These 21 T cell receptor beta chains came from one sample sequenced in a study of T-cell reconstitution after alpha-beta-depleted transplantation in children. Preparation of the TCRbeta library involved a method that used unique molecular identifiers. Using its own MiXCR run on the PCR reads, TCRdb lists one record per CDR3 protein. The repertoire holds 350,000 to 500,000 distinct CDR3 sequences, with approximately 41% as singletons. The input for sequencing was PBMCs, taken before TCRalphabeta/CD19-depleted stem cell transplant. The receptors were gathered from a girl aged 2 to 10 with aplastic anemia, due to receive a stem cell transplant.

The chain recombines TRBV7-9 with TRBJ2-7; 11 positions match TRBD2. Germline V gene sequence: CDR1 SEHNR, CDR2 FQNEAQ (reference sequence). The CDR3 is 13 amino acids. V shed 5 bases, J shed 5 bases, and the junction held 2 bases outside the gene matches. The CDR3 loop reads CASSTTSGNEQYF. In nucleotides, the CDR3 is TGTGCCAGCAGCACGACTAGCGGGAACGAGCAGTACTTC.

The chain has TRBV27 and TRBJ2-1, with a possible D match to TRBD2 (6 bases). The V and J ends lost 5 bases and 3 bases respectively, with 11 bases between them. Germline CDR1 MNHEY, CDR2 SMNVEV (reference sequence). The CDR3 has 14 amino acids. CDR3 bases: TGTGCCAGCAGTCCCCAGCGGGTCTACAATGAGCAGTTCTTC. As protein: CASSPQRVYNEQFF.

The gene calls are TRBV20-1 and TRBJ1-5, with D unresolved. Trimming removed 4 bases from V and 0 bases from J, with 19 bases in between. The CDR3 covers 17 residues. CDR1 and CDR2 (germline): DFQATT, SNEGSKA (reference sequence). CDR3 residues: CSATAPLQFDSNQPQHF. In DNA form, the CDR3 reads TGCAGTGCTACGGCCCCCCTACAGTTCGATAGCAATCAGCCCCAGCATTTT.

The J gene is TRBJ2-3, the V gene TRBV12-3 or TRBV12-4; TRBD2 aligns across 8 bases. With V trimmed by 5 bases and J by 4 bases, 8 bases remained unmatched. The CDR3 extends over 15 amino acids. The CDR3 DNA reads TGTGCCAGCAGTCAGAGCGGGAGAGGAGCAGATACGCAGTATTTT. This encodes CASSQSGRGADTQYF.

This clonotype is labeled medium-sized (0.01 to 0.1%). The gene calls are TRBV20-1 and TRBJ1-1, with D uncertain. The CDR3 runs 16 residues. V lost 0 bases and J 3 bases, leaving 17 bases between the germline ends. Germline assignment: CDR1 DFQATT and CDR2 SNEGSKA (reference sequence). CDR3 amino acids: CSARDAERHQYTEAFF. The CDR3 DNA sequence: TGCAGTGCTAGAGATGCGGAGAGACACCAGTACACTGAAGCTTTCTTT.

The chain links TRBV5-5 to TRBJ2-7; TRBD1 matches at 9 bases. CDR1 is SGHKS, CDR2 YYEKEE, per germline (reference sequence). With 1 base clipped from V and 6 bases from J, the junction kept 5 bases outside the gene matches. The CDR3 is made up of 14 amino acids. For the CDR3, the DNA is TGTGCCAGCAGCTTGAGGGACAGGGACCCCGAGCAGTACTTC. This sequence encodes CASSLRDRDPEQYF.

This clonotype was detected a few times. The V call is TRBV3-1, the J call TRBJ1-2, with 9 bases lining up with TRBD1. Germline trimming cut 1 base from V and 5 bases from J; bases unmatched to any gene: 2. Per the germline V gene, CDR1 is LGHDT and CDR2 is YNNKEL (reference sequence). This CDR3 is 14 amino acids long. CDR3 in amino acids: CASSQATGGYGYTF. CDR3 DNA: TGTGCCAGCAGCCAAGCGACAGGGGGGTATGGCTACACCTTC.

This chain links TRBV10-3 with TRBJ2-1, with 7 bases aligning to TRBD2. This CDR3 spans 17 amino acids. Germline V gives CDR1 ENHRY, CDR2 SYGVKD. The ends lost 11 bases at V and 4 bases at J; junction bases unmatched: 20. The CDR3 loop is CAPSGSPREAQYNEQFF. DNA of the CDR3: TGTGCCCCCTCCGGGTCTCCCCGGGAGGCCCAGTACAATGAGCAGTTCTTC.

The CDR3 sequence is CASSLVLVGTDTQYF. The DNA of the CDR3 is TGCGCCAGCAGCTTGGTACTAGTAGGCACAGATACGCAGTATTTT. The gene calls are TRBV5-1 and TRBJ2-3; tentative D call: TRBD2 (5 bases). The CDR3 consists of 15 residues. Germline values: CDR1 SGHRS, CDR2 YFSETQ. Trimming stripped 0 bases from V and 1 base from J, with 9 bases between. The whole variable domain, filled in from reference TRBV5-1 and TRBJ2-3, reads KAGVTQTPRYLIKTRGQQVTLSCSPISGHRSVSWYQQTPGQGLQFLFEYFSETQRNKGNFPGRFSGRQFSNSRSEMNVSTLELGDSALYLCASSLVLVGTDTQYFGPGTRLTVL.

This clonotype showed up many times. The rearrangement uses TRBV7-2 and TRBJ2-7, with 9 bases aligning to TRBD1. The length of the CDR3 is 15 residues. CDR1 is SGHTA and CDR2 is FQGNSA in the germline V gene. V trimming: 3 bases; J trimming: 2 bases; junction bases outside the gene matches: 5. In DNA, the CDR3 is TGTGCCAGCAGCTTCACCGGGACAGGGACCTACGAGCAGTACTTC. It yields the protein CASSFTGTGTYEQYF.

The CDR3 loop is CSVGGSDLTDTQYF. CDR3 DNA: TGCAGCGTTGGAGGGAGCGACCTCACAGATACGCAGTATTTT. The rearrangement uses TRBV29-1 and TRBJ2-3; a possible D gene is TRBD2 (5 bases). The germline CDR1 and CDR2 sequences are SQVTM and ANQGSEA. The V end lost 4 bases, the J end lost 2 bases, and 13 bases lay between the germline ends. This CDR3 contains 14 residues.

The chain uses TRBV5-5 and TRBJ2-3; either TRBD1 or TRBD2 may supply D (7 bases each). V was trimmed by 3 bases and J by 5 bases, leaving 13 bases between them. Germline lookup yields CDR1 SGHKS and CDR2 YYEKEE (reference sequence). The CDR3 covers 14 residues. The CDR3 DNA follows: TGTGCCAGCAGCTGGGGGAGGGGGCGAGATACGCAGTATTTT. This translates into CASSWGRGRDTQYF.

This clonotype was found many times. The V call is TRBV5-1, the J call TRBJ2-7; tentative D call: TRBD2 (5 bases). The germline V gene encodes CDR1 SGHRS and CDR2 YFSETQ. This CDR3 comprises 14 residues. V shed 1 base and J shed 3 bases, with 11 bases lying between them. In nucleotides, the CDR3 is TGCGCCAGCAGCTTGCGGGGAAATTACTACGAGCAGTACTTC. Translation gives CASSLRGNYYEQYF.

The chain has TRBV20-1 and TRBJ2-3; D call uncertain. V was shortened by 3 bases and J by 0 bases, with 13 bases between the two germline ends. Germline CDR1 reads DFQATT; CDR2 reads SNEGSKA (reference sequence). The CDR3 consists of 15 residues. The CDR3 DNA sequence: TGCAGTGCTAGTTCTTTATCTGGAAGCACAGATACGCAGTATTTT. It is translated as CSASSLSGSTDTQYF.

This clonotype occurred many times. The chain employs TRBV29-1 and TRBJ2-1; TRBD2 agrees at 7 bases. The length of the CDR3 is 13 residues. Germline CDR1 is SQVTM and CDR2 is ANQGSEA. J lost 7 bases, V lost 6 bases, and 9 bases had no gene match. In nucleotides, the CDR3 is TGCAGCGTCGATAGGACTAGTTGGAATGAGCAGTTCTTC. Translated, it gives CSVDRTSWNEQFF.

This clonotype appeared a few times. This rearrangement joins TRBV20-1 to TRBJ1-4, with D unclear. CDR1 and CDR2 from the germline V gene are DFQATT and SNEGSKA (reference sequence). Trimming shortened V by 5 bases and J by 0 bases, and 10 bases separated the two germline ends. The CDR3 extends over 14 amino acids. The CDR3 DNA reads TGCAGTGCTCTGACCGATCCAACTAATGAAAAACTGTTTTTT. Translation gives CSALTDPTNEKLFF.

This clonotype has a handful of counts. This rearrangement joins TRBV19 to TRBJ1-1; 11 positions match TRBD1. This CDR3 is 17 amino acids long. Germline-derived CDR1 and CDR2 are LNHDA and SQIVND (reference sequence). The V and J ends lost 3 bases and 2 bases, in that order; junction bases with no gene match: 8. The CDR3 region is CASSMADRGLRNTEAFF. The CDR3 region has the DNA TGTGCCAGTAGTATGGCGGACAGGGGGCTGAGAAACACTGAAGCTTTCTTT. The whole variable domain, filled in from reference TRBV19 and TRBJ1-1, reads DGGITQSPKYLFRKEGQNVTLSCEQNLNHDAMYWYRQDPGQGLRLIYYSQIVNDFQKGDIAEGYSVSREKKESFPLTVTSAQKNPTAFYLCASSMADRGLRNTEAFFGQGTRLTVV.

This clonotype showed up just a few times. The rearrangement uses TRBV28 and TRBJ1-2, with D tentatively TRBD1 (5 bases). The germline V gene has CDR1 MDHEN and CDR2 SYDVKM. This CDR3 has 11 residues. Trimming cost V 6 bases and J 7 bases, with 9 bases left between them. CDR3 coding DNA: TGTGCCAGCAGGGGGGTGGGTGGCTACACCTTC. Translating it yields CASRGVGGYTF.

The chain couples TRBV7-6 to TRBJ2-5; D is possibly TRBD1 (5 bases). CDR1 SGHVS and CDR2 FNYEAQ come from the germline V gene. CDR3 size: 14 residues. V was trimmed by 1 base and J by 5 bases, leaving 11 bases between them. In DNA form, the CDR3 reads TGTGCCAGCAGCTTAGGGCAGGGCTTGGAGACCCAGTACTTC. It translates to CASSLGQGLETQYF.

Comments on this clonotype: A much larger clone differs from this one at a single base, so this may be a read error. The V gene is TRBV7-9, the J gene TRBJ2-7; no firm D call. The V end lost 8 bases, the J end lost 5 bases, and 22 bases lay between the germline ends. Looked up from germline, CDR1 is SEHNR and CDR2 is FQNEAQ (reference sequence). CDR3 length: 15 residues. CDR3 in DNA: TGTGCCAGCTGCTCGCAGGATATTTCAGATGACGAGCAGTACTTC. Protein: CASCSQDISDDEQYF.

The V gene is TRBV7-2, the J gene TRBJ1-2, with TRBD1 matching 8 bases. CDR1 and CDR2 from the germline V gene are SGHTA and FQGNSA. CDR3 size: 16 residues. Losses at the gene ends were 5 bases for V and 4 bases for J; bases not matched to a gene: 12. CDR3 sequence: CASSEPSGGFVYGYTF. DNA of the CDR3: TGTGCCAGCAGCGAACCCTCAGGGGGCTTCGTCTATGGCTACACCTTC. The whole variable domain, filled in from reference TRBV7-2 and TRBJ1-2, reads GAGVSQSPSNKVTEKGKDVELRCDPISGHTALYWYRQSLGQGLEFLIYFQGNSAPDKSGLPSDRFSAERTGGSVSTLTIQRTQQEDSAVYLCASSEPSGGFVYGYTFGSGTRLTVV.